A selection of T cell receptor beta chains follows, all from one sample in a study of beta chain features in type 1 diabetes. Produced via immunoSEQ multiplex PCR; TCRdb's table is partial and in-frame only. The repertoire holds roughly 140,000 clones, with around 10% as singletons. The sequencing sample was made of central memory CD4+ T cells from blood. The origin of the receptors is a man aged 18 to 29 in good health. Each CDR3 is given with its conserved first and last residue. Each record gives: V gene, clone size, J gene, D gene, CDR3 protein, CDR3 DNA. The D gene is left open where the match is weak. Only some rows state a clone size, as once, few, many or a class for expanded clones.

TRBV5-1	few	TRBJ2-5	.	CASSLGDSQETQYF	TGCGCCAGCAGCTTGGGGGATTCCCAAGAGACCCAGTACTTC
TRBV30	few	TRBJ1-5	TRBD1	CAYKGQGLSGSNQPQHF	TGTGCCTACAAGGGACAGGGACTCTCGGGGAGCAATCAGCCCCAGCATTTT
TRBV19	.	TRBJ2-3	.	CASSIGWNTDTQYF	TGTGCCAGTAGTATCGGATGGAACACAGATACGCAGTATTTT
TRBV29-1	.	TRBJ2-7	TRBD2	CSGEAGGYEQYF	TGCAGCGGTGAAGCGGGAGGGTACGAGCAGTACTTC
TRBV6-1	few	TRBJ2-1	.	CAISVYRGQQFF	TGTGCCATCAGTGTGTACAGAGGACAGCAGTTCTTC
TRBV6-1	.	TRBJ1-1	.	CASSGHRAGDTEAFF	TGTGCCAGCAGTGGCCACAGGGCAGGGGACACTGAAGCTTTCTTT
TRBV6-5	.	TRBJ2-5	TRBD2	CASSPSGRYQETQYF	TGTGCCAGCAGCCCTAGCGGGAGATACCAAGAGACCCAGTACTTC
TRBV9	few	TRBJ2-4	.	CASSVALGLNIQYF	TGTGCCAGCAGCGTAGCTTTAGGTCTAAACATTCAGTACTTC
TRBV18	.	TRBJ2-5	.	CASSLLATGEQETQYF	TGTGCCAGCTCACTCCTCGCGACAGGTGAACAAGAGACCCAGTACTTC
TRBV5-1	.	TRBJ2-5	TRBD2	CASSLDTSAETQYF	TGCGCCAGCAGCTTGGACACTAGCGCTGAGACCCAGTACTTC
TRBV5-1	many	TRBJ2-1	TRBD2	CASGREPGNEQFF	TGCGCCAGCGGGCGGGAGCCCGGAAATGAGCAGTTCTTC
TRBV25-1	few	TRBJ2-3	.	CASRSHGGGTTDTQYF	TGTGCCAGCAGATCCCATGGAGGGGGAACCACAGATACGCAGTATTTT
TRBV28	.	TRBJ1-6	.	CASSYNSPLHF	TGTGCCAGCAGCTATAATTCACCCCTCCACTTT
TRBV7-2	.	TRBJ2-7	TRBD1	CASSLARTGGRYEQYF	TGTGCCAGCAGCTTAGCGCGCACAGGGGGCAGGTACGAGCAGTACTTC
TRBV27	.	TRBJ2-1	TRBD1	CASSRGTGLYEQFF	TGTGCCAGCAGTAGGGGGACAGGGCTCTATGAGCAGTTCTTC
TRBV30	.	TRBJ2-3	.	CAWGQTDTQYF	TGTGCCTGGGGACAGACAGATACGCAGTATTTT
TRBV5-1	.	TRBJ1-2	TRBD1	CASSAQGANYGYTF	TGCGCCAGCAGCGCCCAGGGGGCTAACTATGGCTACACCTTC
TRBV2	many	TRBJ2-3	.	CASSESGSTDTQYF	TGTGCCAGCAGTGAGAGCGGGAGCACAGATACGCAGTATTTT
TRBV28	.	TRBJ2-3	.	CATTETDTQYF	TGTGCCACCACGGAAACAGATACGCAGTATTTT
TRBV5-6	few	TRBJ2-1	.	CASSLDQGRSYNEQFF	TGTGCCAGCAGCTTGGATCAGGGCCGCTCCTACAATGAGCAGTTCTTC
TRBV7-3	few	TRBJ2-5	.	CASSPYGGAETQYF	TGTGCCAGCAGCCCATATGGGGGGGCAGAGACCCAGTACTTC
TRBV28	.	TRBJ1-4	.	CASSFGGVQAEKLFF	TGTGCCAGCAGTTTTGGGGGAGTACAAGCAGAAAAACTGTTTTTT
TRBV21-1	.	TRBJ1-1	.	CASPRQGEAFF	TGTGCCAGCCCGAGGCAGGGTGAAGCTTTCTTT